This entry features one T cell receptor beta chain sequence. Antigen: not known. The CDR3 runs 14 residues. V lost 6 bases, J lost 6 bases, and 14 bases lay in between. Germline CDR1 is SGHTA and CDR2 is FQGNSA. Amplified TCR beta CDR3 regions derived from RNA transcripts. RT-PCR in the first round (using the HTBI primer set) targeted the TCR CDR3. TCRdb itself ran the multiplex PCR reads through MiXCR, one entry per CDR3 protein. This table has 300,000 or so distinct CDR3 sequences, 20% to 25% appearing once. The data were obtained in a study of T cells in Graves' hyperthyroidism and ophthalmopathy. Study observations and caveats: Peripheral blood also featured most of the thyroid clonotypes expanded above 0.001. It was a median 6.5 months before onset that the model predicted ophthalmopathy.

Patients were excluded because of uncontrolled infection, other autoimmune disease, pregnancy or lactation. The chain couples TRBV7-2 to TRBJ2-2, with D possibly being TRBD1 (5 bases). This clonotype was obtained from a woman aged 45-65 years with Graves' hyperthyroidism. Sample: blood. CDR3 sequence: CASSIRTGAGELFF. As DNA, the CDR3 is TGTGCCAGCAGTATTCGTACAGGAGCCGGGGAGCTGTTTTTT.